The source of this TCR beta chain is a study of response to subunit inactivated influenza vaccine. Regarding the study as a whole: The authors suggested that few new T cells are recruited per seasonal influenza vaccination.

TCRdb fed the RT-PCR reads into MiXCR, producing one record per CDR3 protein. In the table there are roughly 570,000 distinct CDR3 sequences, approximately 14% of which are singletons. Trimming cost V 5 bases and J 7 bases; bases outside gene matches: 9. This CDR3 spans 14 amino acids. Worth noting for this clonotype: Its antigen is not known.

This rearrangement joins TRBV12-3 or TRBV12-4 to TRBJ2-7, with 9 bases lining up with TRBD1. The source was PBMCs from blood, collected 12 days after vaccination. The sequence came from a man aged 45-60 years who received an inactivated influenza vaccine. CDR3 bases: TGTGCCAGCAGTCCCCGGACAGGGGTGGTTGAGCAGTACTTC. Translated, it gives CASSPRTGVVEQYF.